The clone carrying this T cell receptor beta chain was detected ten times or more. Its target is not known. The data were obtained in a study of CD8 T cells in ankylosing spondylitis. CDR3 size: 13 residues. Germline V gene sequence: CDR1 SGHRS, CDR2 YFSETQ. V gave up 0 bases and J gave up 6 bases, with 9 bases separating them. Using its own MiXCR run on the 5' RACE reads, TCRdb lists one record per CDR3 protein. In the table there are approximately 39,000 distinct CDR3 sequences, more than 9.5% of which are singletons. The study's findings and limits: Characteristic of ankylosing spondylitis blood, it appeared, was a TCR beta motif comprising several highly homologous variants. Reportedly, disease-linked clones are significantly enriched in ankylosing spondylitis patients' matched synovial fluid. Disease-associated clones were CD8+ and fairly uncommon in peripheral blood.

The receptor was derived from a male donor with ankylosing spondylitis. The chain couples TRBV5-1 to TRBJ2-5, with a weak D call TRBD1 (6 bases). Input material: synovial fluid, either unsorted or a sorted T cell fraction (not recorded which). The CDR3 protein is CASSLAGEKTQYF. The CDR3 nucleotides read TGCGCCAGCAGCTTGGCAGGGGAAAAGACCCAGTACTTC.